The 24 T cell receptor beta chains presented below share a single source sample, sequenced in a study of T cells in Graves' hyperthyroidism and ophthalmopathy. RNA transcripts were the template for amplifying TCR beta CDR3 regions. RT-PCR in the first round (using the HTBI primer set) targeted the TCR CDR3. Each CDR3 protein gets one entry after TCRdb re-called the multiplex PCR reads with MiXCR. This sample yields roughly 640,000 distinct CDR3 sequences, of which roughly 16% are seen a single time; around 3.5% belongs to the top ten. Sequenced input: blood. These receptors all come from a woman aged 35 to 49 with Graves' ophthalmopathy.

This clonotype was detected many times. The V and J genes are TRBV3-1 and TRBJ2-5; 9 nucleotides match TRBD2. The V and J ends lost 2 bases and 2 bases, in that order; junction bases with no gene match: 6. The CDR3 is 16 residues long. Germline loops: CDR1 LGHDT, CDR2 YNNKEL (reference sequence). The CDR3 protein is CASSQIKTSGQETQYF. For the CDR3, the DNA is TGTGCCAGCAGCCAAATCAAGACTAGCGGACAAGAGACCCAGTACTTC.

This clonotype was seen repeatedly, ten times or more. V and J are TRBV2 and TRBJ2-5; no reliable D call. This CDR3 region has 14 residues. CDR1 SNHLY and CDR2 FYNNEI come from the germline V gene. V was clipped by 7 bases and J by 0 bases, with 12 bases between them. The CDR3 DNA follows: TGTGCCAGCAAGAGACCTGGGGACCAAGAGACCCAGTACTTC. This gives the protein CASKRPGDQETQYF.

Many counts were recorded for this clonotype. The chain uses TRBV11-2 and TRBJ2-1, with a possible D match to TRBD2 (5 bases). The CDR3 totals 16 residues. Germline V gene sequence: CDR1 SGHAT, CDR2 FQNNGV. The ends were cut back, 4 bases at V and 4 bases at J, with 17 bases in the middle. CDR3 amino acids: CASSWSAGNTYNEQFF. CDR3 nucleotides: TGTGCCAGCAGCTGGTCGGCGGGCAATACGTACAATGAGCAGTTCTTC.

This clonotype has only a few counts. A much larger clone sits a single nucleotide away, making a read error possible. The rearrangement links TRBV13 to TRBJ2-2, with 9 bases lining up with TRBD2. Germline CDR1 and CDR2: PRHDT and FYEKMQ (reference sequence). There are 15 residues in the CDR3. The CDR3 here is CASSSRTSAAGEPFF. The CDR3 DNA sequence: TGTGCCAGCAGCTCCCGGACTAGCGCTGCCGGGGAGCCGTTTTTT. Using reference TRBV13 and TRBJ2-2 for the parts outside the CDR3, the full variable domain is AAGVIQSPRHLIKEKRETATLKCYPIPRHDTVYWYQQGPGQDPQFLISFYEKMQSDKGSIPDRFSAQQFSDYHSELNMSSLELGDSALYFCASSSRTSAAGEPFFGEGSRLTVL.

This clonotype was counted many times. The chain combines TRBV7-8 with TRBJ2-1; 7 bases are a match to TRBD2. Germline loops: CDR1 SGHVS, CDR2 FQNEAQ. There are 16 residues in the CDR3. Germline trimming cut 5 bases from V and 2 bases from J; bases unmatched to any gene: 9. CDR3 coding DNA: TGTGCCAGCAGCCAAGGACTAGGGGTGGCCTACAATGAGCAGTTCTTC. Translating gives CASSQGLGVAYNEQFF.

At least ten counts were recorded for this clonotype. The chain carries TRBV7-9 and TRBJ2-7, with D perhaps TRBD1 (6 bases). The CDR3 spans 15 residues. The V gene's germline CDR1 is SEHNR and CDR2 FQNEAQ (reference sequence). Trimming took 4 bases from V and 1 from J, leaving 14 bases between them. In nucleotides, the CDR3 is TGTGCCAGCAGCTCAACCCGGGACACTTCCTACGAGCAGTACTTC. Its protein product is CASSSTRDTSYEQYF.

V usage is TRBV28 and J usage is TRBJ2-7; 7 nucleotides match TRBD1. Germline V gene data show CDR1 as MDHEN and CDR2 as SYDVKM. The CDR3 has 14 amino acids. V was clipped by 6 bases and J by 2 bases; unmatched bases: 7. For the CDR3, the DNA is TGTGCCAGCAGGTCAACCGACAGGGCCTACGAGCAGTACTTC. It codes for CASRSTDRAYEQYF.

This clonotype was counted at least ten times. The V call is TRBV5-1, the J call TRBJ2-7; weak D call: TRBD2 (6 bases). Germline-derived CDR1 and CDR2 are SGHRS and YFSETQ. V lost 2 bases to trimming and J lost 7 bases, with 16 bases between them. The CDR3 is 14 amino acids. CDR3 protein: CASSFKGPEGEQYF. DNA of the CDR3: TGCGCCAGCAGCTTTAAAGGGCCGGAGGGAGAGCAGTACTTC.

CDR3 sequence: CASSPSENQNTEAFF. CDR3 nucleotide sequence: TGTGCCAGCAGCCCTTCAGAAAACCAGAACACTGAAGCTTTCTTT. The chain is built from TRBV3-1 and TRBJ1-1; no reliable D call. In germline, CDR1 is LGHDT, CDR2 YNNKEL (reference sequence). V lost 4 bases and J 1 base, leaving 13 bases between the germline ends. There are 15 residues in the CDR3. Combining the CDR3 with reference TRBV3-1 and TRBJ1-1 gives the whole variable domain DTAVSQTPKYLVTQMGNDKSIKCEQNLGHDTMYWYKQDSKKFLKIMFSYNNKELIINETVPNRFSPKSPDKAHLNLHINSLELGDSAVYFCASSPSENQNTEAFFGQGTRLTVV.

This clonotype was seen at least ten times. CDR3 residues: CASSSTSGPYEQYF. CDR3 DNA: TGTGCCAGCAGTTCGACTAGCGGGCCCTACGAGCAGTACTTC. This chain uses TRBV12-3 or TRBV12-4 with TRBJ2-7; 10 positions match TRBD2. This CDR3 has 14 amino acids. V trimming: 4 bases; J trimming: 2 bases; junction bases outside the gene matches: 2.

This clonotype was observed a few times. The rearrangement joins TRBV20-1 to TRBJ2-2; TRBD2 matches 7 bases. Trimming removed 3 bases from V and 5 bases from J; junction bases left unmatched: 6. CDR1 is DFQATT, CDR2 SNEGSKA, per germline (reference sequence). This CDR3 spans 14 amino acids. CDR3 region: CSASHPLATGELFF. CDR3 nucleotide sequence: TGCAGTGCTAGCCATCCACTAGCGACCGGGGAGCTGTTTTTT.

The chain's CDR3 is CASRPMGGYPIPGELFF. DNA of the CDR3: TGTGCCAGCAGACCAATGGGGGGTTACCCCATTCCCGGGGAGCTGTTTTTT. V and J are TRBV12-3 or TRBV12-4 and TRBJ2-2; D is perhaps TRBD2 (6 bases). Trimming shortened V by 6 bases and J by 6 bases, and 23 bases separated the two germline ends. The CDR3 covers 17 residues.

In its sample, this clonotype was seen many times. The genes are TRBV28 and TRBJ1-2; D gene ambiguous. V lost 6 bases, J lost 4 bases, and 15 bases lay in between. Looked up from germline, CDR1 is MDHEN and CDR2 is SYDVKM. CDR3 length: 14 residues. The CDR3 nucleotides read TGTGCCAGCAGCCCCCTCCAACAGAGCTATGGCTACACCTTC. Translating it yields CASSPLQQSYGYTF.

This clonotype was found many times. CDR3 loop: CASRERGRNTEAFF. For the CDR3, the DNA is TGTGCCAGCAGGGAACGGGGGCGGAACACTGAAGCTTTCTTT. The chain carries TRBV2 and TRBJ1-1; D is possibly TRBD1 (6 bases). The CDR3 length is 14 residues. V gave up 6 bases and J gave up 1 base, with 12 bases separating them. CDR1 and CDR2 (germline): SNHLY, FYNNEI.

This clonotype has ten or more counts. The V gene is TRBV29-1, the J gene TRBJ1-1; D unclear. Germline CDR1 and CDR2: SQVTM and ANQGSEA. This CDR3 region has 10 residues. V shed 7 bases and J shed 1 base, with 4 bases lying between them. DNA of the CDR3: TGCAGCGGAGGGAACACTGAAGCTTTCTTT. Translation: CSGGNTEAFF.

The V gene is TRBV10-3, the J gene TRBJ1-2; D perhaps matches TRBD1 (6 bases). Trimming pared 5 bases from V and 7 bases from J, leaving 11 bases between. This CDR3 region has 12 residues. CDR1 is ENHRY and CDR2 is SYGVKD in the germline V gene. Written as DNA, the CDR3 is TGTGCCATCAGTCCGACAGGTCGTGGCTACACCTTC. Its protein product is CAISPTGRGYTF.

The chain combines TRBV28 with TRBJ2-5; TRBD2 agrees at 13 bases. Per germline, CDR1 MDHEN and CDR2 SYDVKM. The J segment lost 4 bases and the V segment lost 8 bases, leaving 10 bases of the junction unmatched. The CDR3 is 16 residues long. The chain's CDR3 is CASSYPGLAGRETQYF. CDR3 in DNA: TGTGCCAGCTCATATCCGGGACTAGCGGGAAGAGAGACCCAGTACTTC.

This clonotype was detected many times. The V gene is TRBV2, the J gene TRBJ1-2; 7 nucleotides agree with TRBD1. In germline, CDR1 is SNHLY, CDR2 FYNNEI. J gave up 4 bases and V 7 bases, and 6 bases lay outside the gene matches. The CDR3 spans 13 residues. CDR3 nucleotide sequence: TGTGCCAGCACCGTTGACAGGGCCTATGGCTACACCTTC. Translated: CASTVDRAYGYTF.

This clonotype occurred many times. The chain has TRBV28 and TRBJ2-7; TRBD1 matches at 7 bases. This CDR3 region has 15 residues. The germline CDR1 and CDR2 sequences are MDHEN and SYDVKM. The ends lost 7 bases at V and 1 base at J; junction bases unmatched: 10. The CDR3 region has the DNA TGTGCCAGCAACCTAGCTTTGGGACAGTCCTACGAGCAGTACTTC. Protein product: CASNLALGQSYEQYF. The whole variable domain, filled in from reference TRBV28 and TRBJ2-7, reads DVKVTQSSRYLVKRTGEKVFLECVQDMDHENMFWYRQDPGLGLRLIYFSYDVKMKEKGDIPEGYSVSREKKERFSLILESASTNQTSMYLCASNLALGQSYEQYFGPGTRLTVT.

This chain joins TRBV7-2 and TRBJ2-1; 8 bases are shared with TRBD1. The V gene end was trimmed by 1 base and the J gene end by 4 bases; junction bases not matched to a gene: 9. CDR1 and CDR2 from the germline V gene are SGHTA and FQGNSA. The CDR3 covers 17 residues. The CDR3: CASSLGHPGQVYNEQFF. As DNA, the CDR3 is TGTGCCAGCAGCTTAGGACACCCGGGACAGGTGTACAATGAGCAGTTCTTC.

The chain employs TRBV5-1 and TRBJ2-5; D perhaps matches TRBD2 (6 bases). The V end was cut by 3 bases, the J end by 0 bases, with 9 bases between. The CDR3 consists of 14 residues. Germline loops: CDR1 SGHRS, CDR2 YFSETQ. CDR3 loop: CASSSGTYQETQYF. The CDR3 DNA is TGCGCCAGCAGCTCCGGGACTTACCAAGAGACCCAGTACTTC.

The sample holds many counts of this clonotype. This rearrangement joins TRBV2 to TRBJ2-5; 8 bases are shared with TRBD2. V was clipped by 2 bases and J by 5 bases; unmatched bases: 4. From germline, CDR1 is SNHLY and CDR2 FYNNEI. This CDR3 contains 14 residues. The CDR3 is CASSESTSDETQYF. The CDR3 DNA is TGTGCCAGCAGTGAATCGACTAGCGACGAGACCCAGTACTTC.

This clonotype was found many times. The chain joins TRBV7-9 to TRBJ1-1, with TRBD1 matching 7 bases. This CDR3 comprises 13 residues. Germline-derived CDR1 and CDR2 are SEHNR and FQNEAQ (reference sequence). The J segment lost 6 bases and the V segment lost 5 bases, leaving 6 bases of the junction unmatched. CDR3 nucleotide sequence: TGTGCCAGCAGCCTGTTCCAGGGGGCTGAAGCTTTCTTT. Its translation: CASSLFQGAEAFF. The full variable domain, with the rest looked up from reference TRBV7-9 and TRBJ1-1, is DTGVSQNPRHKITKRGQNVTFRCDPISEHNRLYWYRQTLGQGPEFLTYFQNEAQLEKSRLLSDRFSAERPKGSFSTLEIQRTEQGDSAMYLCASSLFQGAEAFFGQGTRLTVV.

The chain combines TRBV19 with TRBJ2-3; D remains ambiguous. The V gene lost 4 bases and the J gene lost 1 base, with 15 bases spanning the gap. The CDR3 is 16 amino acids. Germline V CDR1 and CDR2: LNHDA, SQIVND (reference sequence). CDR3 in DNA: TGTGCCAGTAGTACACAAGCTGGAATCGGCACAGATACGCAGTATTTT. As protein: CASSTQAGIGTDTQYF.